This is a list of T cell receptor beta chains from one sample in a study of blood T cell repertoires in COVID-19. Method: immunoSEQ multiplex PCR; TCRdb's copy keeps in-frame clones and lacks some. The sample records about 210,000 clones, over 60% being singletons. What was sequenced was peripheral blood. These receptors were collected from a woman between 65 and 79 years old with acute or convalescent COVID-19. Each CDR3 is given with its conserved first and last residue. Fields, in order: J gene, V gene, D gene, clone size, CDR3 protein, CDR3 DNA. The D gene is left open where the match is weak. Clone size, where shown, is once, few, many, or a class for clones that have expanded.

J: TRBJ1-3; V: TRBV5-5; D: NA; size: NA; CDR3: CASSGDSGNTIYF; DNA: TGTGCCAGCAGCGGAGACTCTGGAAACACCATATATTTT
J: TRBJ2-7; V: TRBV7-2; D: TRBD1; size: NA; CDR3: CASSSRQGVGEQYF; DNA: TGTGCCAGCAGCTCCAGACAGGGGGTAGGCGAGCAGTACTTC
J: TRBJ2-5; V: TRBV10-1; D: NA; size: NA; CDR3: CASSEAGLQETQYF; DNA: TGCGCCAGCAGTGAAGCCGGACTCCAAGAGACCCAGTACTTC
J: TRBJ2-3; V: TRBV6-4; D: NA; size: NA; CDR3: CASSDSMGPDTQYF; DNA: TGTGCCAGCAGTGACTCGATGGGGCCAGATACGCAGTATTTT
J: TRBJ2-7; V: TRBV20-1; D: NA; size: once; CDR3: CSAREAYEQYF; DNA: TGCAGTGCTAGAGAAGCTTACGAGCAGTACTTC
J: TRBJ2-5; V: TRBV5-1; D: NA; size: NA; CDR3: CASSLGRTQETQYF; DNA: TGCGCCAGCAGCTTGGGACGGACTCAAGAGACCCAGTACTTC
J: TRBJ1-1; V: TRBV5-4; D: NA; size: NA; CDR3: CASSSSALKSQGIAFF; DNA: TGTGCCAGCAGCTCCTCCGCTTTAAAATCACAGGGTATTGCTTTCTTT
J: TRBJ1-6; V: TRBV30; D: NA; size: once; CDR3: CAWSLQGRGMNSPLHF; DNA: TGTGCCTGGAGCTTACAGGGAAGGGGGATGAATTCACCCCTCCACTTT
J: TRBJ2-1; V: TRBV11-2; D: NA; size: few; CDR3: CASSLDRHGNEQFF; DNA: TGTGCCAGCAGCTTAGATCGGCACGGGAATGAGCAGTTCTTC
J: TRBJ2-3; V: TRBV10-3; D: NA; size: NA; CDR3: CAIRDRSTDTQYF; DNA: TGTGCCATCAGGGACAGAAGCACAGATACGCAGTATTTT
J: TRBJ2-7; V: TRBV5-8; D: NA; size: few; CDR3: CASSLDLGVRTYEQYF; DNA: TGTGCCAGCAGCTTGGACCTCGGGGTTAGAACCTACGAGCAGTACTTC
J: TRBJ2-5; V: TRBV12-3/TRBV12-4; D: NA; size: NA; CDR3: CASSLIGETQYF; DNA: TGTGCCAGCAGTTTGATCGGGGAGACCCAGTACTTC
J: TRBJ1-1; V: TRBV2; D: NA; size: NA; CDR3: CASSERRNSAGAFF; DNA: TGTGCCAGCAGTGAAAGGAGAAATTCGGCGGGAGCTTTCTTT
J: TRBJ2-3; V: TRBV2; D: NA; size: NA; CDR3: CASTWGADTQYF; DNA: TGTGCCAGCACTTGGGGGGCAGATACGCAGTATTTT
J: TRBJ2-7; V: TRBV5-5; D: TRBD1; size: NA; CDR3: CASSMGQLSYEQYF; DNA: TGTGCCAGCAGCATGGGACAGCTCTCCTACGAGCAGTACTTC
J: TRBJ1-1; V: TRBV19; D: TRBD1; size: once; CDR3: CASSSGQGAVTEAFF; DNA: TGTGCCAGTAGCTCGGGACAGGGGGCGGTCACTGAAGCTTTCTTT
J: TRBJ2-1; V: TRBV19; D: NA; size: NA; CDR3: CASSMPSRVNEQFF; DNA: TGTGCCAGTAGTATGCCCTCACGGGTCAATGAGCAGTTCTTC
J: TRBJ1-1; V: TRBV24-1; D: NA; size: NA; CDR3: CATSDSSGRGAFF; DNA: TGTGCCACCAGTGATTCGTCAGGGCGCGGAGCTTTCTTT
J: TRBJ2-1; V: TRBV20-1; D: NA; size: NA; CDR3: CSAGTYNEQFF; DNA: TGCAGTGCCGGGACCTACAATGAGCAGTTCTTC
J: TRBJ2-5; V: TRBV7-9; D: NA; size: NA; CDR3: CASSLLLGGLGETQYF; DNA: TGTGCCAGCAGCTTACTCCTAGGCGGGTTGGGGGAGACCCAGTACTTC
J: TRBJ2-1; V: TRBV7-9; D: TRBD1; size: NA; CDR3: CASSLSFRGYNEQFF; DNA: TGTGCCAGCAGCCTATCGTTCAGGGGGTACAATGAGCAGTTCTTC
J: TRBJ1-2; V: TRBV19; D: NA; size: NA; CDR3: CAIKIYGYTF; DNA: TGTGCCATCAAAATCTATGGCTACACCTTC
J: TRBJ2-7; V: TRBV7-2; D: TRBD1; size: NA; CDR3: CASSQGGTGIGEQYF; DNA: TGTGCCAGCAGCCAAGGGGGGACAGGGATCGGAGAGCAGTACTTC
J: TRBJ2-1; V: TRBV29-1; D: NA; size: once; CDR3: CSVRPGWPYNEQFF; DNA: TGCAGCGTGAGGCCGGGGTGGCCCTACAATGAGCAGTTCTTC
J: TRBJ2-5; V: TRBV10-1; D: TRBD2; size: NA; CDR3: CASSGAAGSQETQYF; DNA: TGCGCCAGCAGTGGGGCAGCGGGGAGCCAAGAGACCCAGTACTTC
J: TRBJ2-2; V: TRBV7-2; D: TRBD2; size: NA; CDR3: CASSLERGGTGELFF; DNA: TGTGCCAGCAGCTTAGAGCGGGGGGGGACCGGGGAGCTGTTTTTT
J: TRBJ1-2; V: TRBV6-1; D: TRBD1; size: NA; CDR3: CASSDRDRGRYTF; DNA: TGTGCCAGCAGTGACCGGGACAGGGGACGCTACACCTTC
J: TRBJ2-3; V: TRBV7-3; D: NA; size: NA; CDR3: CASSLGTRSTDTQYF; DNA: TGTGCCAGCAGCTTAGGGACAAGATCAACAGATACGCAGTATTTT
J: TRBJ2-4; V: TRBV11-2; D: TRBD1; size: NA; CDR3: CASSMTGWADIQYF; DNA: TGTGCCAGCAGCATGACAGGGTGGGCGGACATTCAGTACTTC
J: TRBJ2-3; V: TRBV5-5; D: NA; size: NA; CDR3: CASSPEGGTQYF; DNA: TGTGCCAGCAGCCCTGAAGGCGGTACGCAGTATTTT
J: TRBJ1-4; V: TRBV6-1; D: NA; size: NA; CDR3: CASSERAHRATNEKLFF; DNA: TGTGCCAGCAGTGAACGCGCCCACAGGGCAACTAATGAAAAACTGTTTTTT
J: TRBJ2-3; V: TRBV5-1; D: TRBD2; size: once; CDR3: CASSFGPGLGTDTQYF; DNA: TGCGCCAGCAGCTTCGGTCCGGGACTAGGGACAGATACGCAGTATTTT
J: TRBJ1-5; V: TRBV30; D: NA; size: NA; CDR3: CAWSVRGGRNQPQHF; DNA: TGTGCCTGGAGTGTACGGGGGGGGCGGAACCAGCCCCAGCATTTT
J: TRBJ2-4; V: TRBV3-1/TRBV3-2; D: TRBD1; size: once; CDR3: CASSRGTGDGNIQYF; DNA: TGTGCCAGCAGCCGCGGGACAGGGGATGGAAACATTCAGTACTTC
J: TRBJ2-5; V: TRBV25-1; D: TRBD1; size: NA; CDR3: CASSDTGGSKTQYF; DNA: TGTGCCAGCAGTGACACAGGGGGCTCGAAGACCCAGTACTTC
J: TRBJ2-3; V: TRBV7-2; D: TRBD2; size: few; CDR3: CASSRDSGGVSDTQYF; DNA: TGTGCCAGCAGCCGGGATAGCGGGGGGGTCTCAGATACGCAGTATTTT
J: TRBJ1-5; V: TRBV2; D: NA; size: few; CDR3: CASTPGGYQPQHF; DNA: TGTGCCAGCACCCCGGGGGGTTATCAGCCCCAGCATTTT
J: TRBJ1-1; V: TRBV11-3; D: NA; size: NA; CDR3: CASSSLEDTEAFF; DNA: TGTGCCAGCAGCTCACTTGAGGACACTGAAGCTTTCTTT
J: TRBJ1-2; V: TRBV19; D: TRBD1; size: NA; CDR3: CASHSKSIDRALGYTF; DNA: TGTGCCTCCCACTCGAAGTCGATCGACAGGGCACTGGGCTACACCTTC
J: TRBJ2-5; V: TRBV18; D: TRBD1; size: once; CDR3: CASSPTGRETQYF; DNA: TGTGCCAGCTCACCGACAGGGAGAGAGACCCAGTACTTC
J: TRBJ2-5; V: TRBV7-2; D: TRBD1; size: NA; CDR3: CASSLTGQPQETQYF; DNA: TGTGCCAGCAGCTTGACAGGGCAGCCCCAAGAGACCCAGTACTTC
J: TRBJ2-3; V: TRBV5-1; D: NA; size: NA; CDR3: CASSLTSPDTQYF; DNA: TGCGCCAGCAGCTTGACTAGCCCAGATACGCAGTATTTT
J: TRBJ1-2; V: TRBV19; D: TRBD1; size: NA; CDR3: CASSPGGVHYGYTF; DNA: TGTGCCAGTTCCCCAGGGGGCGTCCACTATGGCTACACCTTC
J: TRBJ2-1; V: TRBV4-3; D: NA; size: NA; CDR3: CASSQGLYNEQFF; DNA: TGCGCCAGCAGCCAAGGACTATACAATGAGCAGTTCTTC
J: TRBJ1-3; V: TRBV5-6; D: NA; size: NA; CDR3: CASSPMGGSGNTIYF; DNA: TGTGCCAGCAGCCCCATGGGAGGGTCTGGAAACACCATATATTTT
J: TRBJ2-3; V: TRBV11-2; D: TRBD1; size: NA; CDR3: CASSLKRVGTASDTQYF; DNA: TGTGCCAGCAGCCTCAAGAGGGTCGGGACAGCGTCAGATACGCAGTATTTT
J: TRBJ1-3; V: TRBV10-3; D: TRBD1; size: NA; CDR3: CAIGRQGVGNTIYF; DNA: TGTGCCATCGGCCGACAGGGAGTGGGAAACACCATATATTTT
J: TRBJ2-2; V: TRBV7-2; D: TRBD2; size: once; CDR3: CASSLNSGGRTGELFF; DNA: TGTGCCAGCAGCTTGAATAGCGGGGGCCGCACCGGGGAGCTGTTTTTT